The clone carrying this TCR beta chain was counted a few times. This sample is drawn from a study of T cells in Graves' hyperthyroidism and ophthalmopathy. The V gene lost 6 bases and the J gene lost 11 bases, with 19 bases spanning the gap. CDR1 is SNHLY, CDR2 FYNNEI, per germline. The CDR3 is 13 residues long. PBMCs were sourced from roughly 9.1 ml fresh peripheral blood. Template material for amplifying TCR beta CDR3 regions consisted of RNA transcripts. TCR CDR3 regions were first amplified by RT-PCR with HTBI primers. In TCRdb, the multiplex PCR reads were re-called with MiXCR into one record per CDR3 protein. The data show approximately 690,000 distinct CDR3 sequences, with less than 25% seen just once and under 35% held by the top ten.

The sample comprised blood. The receptor's source is a man younger than 40 with Graves' ophthalmopathy. The rearrangement joins TRBV2 to TRBJ1-2; no definite D call. CDR3 amino acids: CASSVGQVEGYTF. Here the CDR3 DNA reads TGTGCCAGCAGCGTCGGGCAGGTGGAGGGATACACCTTC.